Each of the 27 T cell receptor beta chains below was sequenced from the same sample in a study of CXCR3-negative and CXCR3-positive naive CD8 T cells. Study results and limitations: CXCR3-expressing naive cells carried TRB CDR3s more hydrophobic than those of CXCR3-negative naive cells.

No antigen has been identified for these receptors. Via 5' RACE with UMI labels, TRB cDNA libraries were prepared. TCRdb reprocessed the 5' RACE reads, keeping one entry per CDR3 protein, no DNA. The table lists around 66,000 distinct CDR3 sequences. Sequenced: naive CXCR3+ CD8+ T cells from blood. The subset is: CD45RO-CCR7+CD27+CD95- naive CD8+ T cells expressing CXCR3 (TNR3+). These receptors were collected from a human donor in good health. Some clones in this sample may be carry-over from other donors' samples.

By frequency, this clonotype is medium-sized. V usage is TRBV7-9 and J usage is TRBJ1-1; TCRdb's assignment of TRBD1 cannot be checked, as there is no DNA. CDR1 is SEHNR, CDR2 FQNEAQ, per germline (reference sequence). CDR3 length: 15 residues. The CDR3: CASSRDRVGNTEAFF.

V is TRBV29-1 and J is TRBJ2-7; TCRdb's D call, TRBD1, is unchecked because there is no DNA. In germline, CDR1 is SQVTM, CDR2 ANQGSEA. The CDR3 has 14 amino acids. The CDR3 loop is CSAMGHSQPYEQYF.

V and J are TRBV14 and TRBJ2-1; the D gene TCRdb calls, TRBD2, cannot be checked with no DNA. This CDR3 is 18 amino acids long. The germline gives CDR1 SGHDN, CDR2 FVKESK. The CDR3 is CASSHGLATWENYNEQFF.

The gene calls are TRBV11-2 and TRBJ2-5. CDR1 is SGHAT, CDR2 FQNNGV, per germline. The CDR3 runs to 14 residues. The CDR3 protein is CASSLVWGQETQYF.

V is TRBV7-3 and J is TRBJ1-1. Germline V lookup: CDR1 SGHTA, CDR2 FQGTGA. The CDR3 runs 15 residues. CDR3 sequence: CASSQRGAGNTEAFF.

The genes are TRBV7-2 and TRBJ2-7. The CDR3 extends over 14 amino acids. Germline loops: CDR1 SGHTA, CDR2 FQGNSA. CDR3: CASSHVTDSYEQYF.

CDR3 sequence reads: CSVVIGTGELFF. The chain has TRBV29-1 and TRBJ2-2. Germline lookup yields CDR1 SQVTM and CDR2 ANQGSEA. The CDR3 loop spans 12 amino acids.

The chain employs TRBV7-9 and TRBJ2-7; TCRdb selects TRBD1, and the lack of DNA leaves this call unchecked. Germline CDR1 is SEHNR and CDR2 is FQNEAQ (reference sequence). The CDR3 is made up of 13 amino acids. The chain's CDR3 is CASSPPAAYEQYF.

The chain combines TRBV28 with TRBJ2-7; TCRdb proposes TRBD1, but this gene call is untestable without DNA. Per germline, CDR1 MDHEN and CDR2 SYDVKM. CDR3 length: 14 residues. The CDR3 spells CASSPGTGPYEQYF.

This chain connects TRBV20-1 to TRBJ2-3; the TRBD2 assignment by TCRdb is unverifiable without DNA. Germline lookup yields CDR1 DFQATT and CDR2 SNEGSKA (reference sequence). The CDR3 runs 15 residues. CDR3 region: CSAAIQAGVTDTQYF.

The chain uses TRBV7-9 and TRBJ2-1; TCRdb selects TRBD2, and the lack of DNA leaves this call unchecked. CDR1 and CDR2 (germline): SEHNR, FQNEAQ (reference sequence). The CDR3 length is 15 residues. This CDR3 reads CASRAGTSGDNEQFF.

The CDR3 region is CSVAQGHYSGANVLTF. The V call is TRBV29-1, the J call TRBJ2-6; the D gene TCRdb calls, TRBD1, cannot be checked with no DNA. CDR1 and CDR2 from the germline V gene are SQVTM and ANQGSEA. This CDR3 has 16 amino acids.

This chain links TRBV20-1 with TRBJ2-1; TCRdb calls TRBD2, which cannot be checked without DNA. The germline gives CDR1 DFQATT, CDR2 SNEGSKA (reference sequence). There are 12 residues in the CDR3. CDR3 in amino acids: CSASSHAVEQFF.

V and J are TRBV6-6 and TRBJ2-7. Per the germline V gene, CDR1 is MNHNY and CDR2 is SVGAGI (reference sequence). The CDR3 contains 14 residues. The CDR3 sequence is CASSEWLDSNEQYF.

The CDR3 spells CASSDSGPEQYF. The rearrangement links TRBV9 to TRBJ2-7. This CDR3 has 12 amino acids. Germline CDR1 is SGDLS and CDR2 is YYNGEE.

This chain links TRBV29-1 with TRBJ2-7. Per germline, CDR1 SQVTM and CDR2 ANQGSEA. The CDR3 sequence is 13 residues long. The chain's CDR3 is CSVGWQSDYEQYF.

The chain combines TRBV7-4 with TRBJ1-1. The CDR3 sequence is 18 residues long. CDR1 SGHVT and CDR2 SQSDAQ come from the germline V gene. This CDR3 reads CASSPTTAPGPLNTEAFF.

This chain links TRBV9 with TRBJ2-7; lacking DNA, the TRBD2 call made by TCRdb goes unchecked. CDR1 SGDLS and CDR2 YYNGEE come from the germline V gene. The CDR3 spans 15 residues. The CDR3 sequence is CASSVGGDLTYEQYF.

This rearrangement joins TRBV29-1 to TRBJ2-5; TCRdb's D call of TRBD1 is untestable without DNA. This CDR3 region has 17 residues. Germline V gene data show CDR1 as SQVTM and CDR2 as ANQGSEA. CDR3: CSVESGGARLIQETQYF.

This chain links TRBV4-3 with TRBJ1-1. From germline, CDR1 is LGHNA and CDR2 YSLEER. This CDR3 contains 13 residues. The CDR3: CASSQDEREEAFF.

The chain has TRBV7-6 and TRBJ2-1; TCRdb's assignment of TRBD2 cannot be checked, as there is no DNA. This CDR3 is 17 amino acids long. Germline CDR1 SGHVS, CDR2 FNYEAQ. The CDR3 here is CASSLPELAGVGNEQFF.

The chain has TRBV18 and TRBJ2-7. This CDR3 region has 15 residues. The germline gives CDR1 KGHSH, CDR2 LQKENI. The CDR3 here is CASSPVTGASYEQYF.

The chain recombines TRBV5-1 with TRBJ1-5; TCRdb picks TRBD1, but there is no DNA to check that call. The CDR3 sequence is 14 residues long. Germline CDR1 reads SGHRS; CDR2 reads YFSETQ. The CDR3 sequence: CASSLETGIQPQHF.

The chain recombines TRBV12-3 or TRBV12-4 with TRBJ2-3; TCRdb calls TRBD1, which cannot be checked without DNA. This CDR3 is 11 amino acids long. The CDR3 here is CASQTPDTQYF.

This chain uses TRBV19 with TRBJ2-7; TCRdb indicates TRBD1, and absent DNA this call remains unverified. This CDR3 has 15 amino acids. Germline CDR1 is LNHDA and CDR2 is SQIVND (reference sequence). CDR3 sequence reads: CASSIFGPGIGEQYF.

CDR3: CASSLGAGAEQYF. This sequence joins TRBV7-2 and TRBJ2-7; the TRBD1 assignment by TCRdb is unverifiable without DNA. CDR3 size: 13 residues. Germline V gives CDR1 SGHTA, CDR2 FQGNSA.

The chain uses TRBV9 and TRBJ1-5. This CDR3 has 14 amino acids. Per germline, CDR1 SGDLS and CDR2 YYNGEE. The CDR3 loop reads CASSVGTGLRPQHF.